This T cell receptor (beta chain) appears in the sequencing data of a study of cytomegalovirus exposure and HLA in healthy donors. Study-level background: Earlier, 100 million or so unique TCR beta sequences were recovered from approximately 180 million T cells by an analysis.

Primers: 60 Vbeta forward and 13 Jbeta reverse. Some clones are missing from TCRdb's copy, which holds only in-frame ones; the method was immunoSEQ multiplex PCR. Of about 190,000 clones in the sample, approximately 80% are singletons; the top ten hold roughly 15%. Findings and limits, study-wide: The study recorded over 150 TCR beta chains that were cytomegalovirus-associated. In an earlier analysis, about 87% or about 30%: the productive usage of most TCR beta V segments.

This clone has a handful of counts. Its specificity is not known. Germline lookup yields CDR1 LGHNA and CDR2 YSLEER. CDR3 size: 17 residues. Unmatched junction bases numbered 7, after V lost 0 bases and J lost 2 bases. At sampling all donors were nominally healthy, likely with unrecorded immune exposures. V is TRBV4-3 and J is TRBJ2-7; the match to TRBD1 covers 10 bases. The sequenced sample consisted of PBMCs. The sequence derives from a woman under 40 in good health and CMV-seropositive. CDR3 protein: CASSQDSGTGAAYEQYF. DNA for the CDR3: TGCGCCAGCAGCCAAGATTCCGGGACAGGGGCCGCCTACGAGCAGTACTTC.